The source of this T cell receptor (beta chain) is a study of CD4 and CD8 cells across lung adenocarcinoma regions. One entry per CDR3 protein, called by TCRdb with MiXCR from the PCR reads. The sample includes some 9,700 distinct CDR3 sequences, about 50% of them seen just once. The CDR3 totals 14 residues. Trimming took 4 bases from V and 3 from J, leaving 12 bases between them. Germline assignment: CDR1 SGHDN and CDR2 FVKESK. This TCR derives from a female donor with lung adenocarcinoma. The CD4 and CD8 labels of this study may be unreliable. Sequenced sample: CD8+ T cells from the margin of a lung tumor. This chain uses TRBV14 with TRBJ2-5, with D uncertain. CDR3 region: CASSPLGAEETQYF. The CDR3 DNA follows: TGTGCCAGCAGCCCCTTAGGCGCAGAAGAGACCCAGTACTTC.